This section outlines one T cell receptor (beta chain) sequence together with its context. Its antigen is not known. The sample is drawn from a study of cytomegalovirus exposure and HLA in healthy donors. General study results and limits: A missense DCLRE1C variant was associated with V- and J-gene trimming of TCR beta chains in a later analysis, and an independent cohort replicated the association. It was 164 TCR beta chains that were listed as cytomegalovirus-associated.

The PCR contained 60 Vbeta and 13 Jbeta primers. Produced via immunoSEQ multiplex PCR; TCRdb's table is partial and in-frame only. Here the sample spans a few hundred thousand clones, approximately 79% being singletons. Sequenced material: PBMCs. This receptor was obtained from a girl between 2 and 10 years old in good health and CMV-seronegative.

The CDR3 protein is CASSYGPDTQYF. CDR3 bases: TGTGCCAGCAGTTACGGCCCAGATACGCAGTATTTT. The chain recombines TRBV6-6 with TRBJ2-3; D unclear. V shed 2 bases and J shed 4 bases, with 4 bases lying between them. Germline V CDR1 and CDR2: MNHNY, SVGAGI (reference sequence). This CDR3 has 12 residues.